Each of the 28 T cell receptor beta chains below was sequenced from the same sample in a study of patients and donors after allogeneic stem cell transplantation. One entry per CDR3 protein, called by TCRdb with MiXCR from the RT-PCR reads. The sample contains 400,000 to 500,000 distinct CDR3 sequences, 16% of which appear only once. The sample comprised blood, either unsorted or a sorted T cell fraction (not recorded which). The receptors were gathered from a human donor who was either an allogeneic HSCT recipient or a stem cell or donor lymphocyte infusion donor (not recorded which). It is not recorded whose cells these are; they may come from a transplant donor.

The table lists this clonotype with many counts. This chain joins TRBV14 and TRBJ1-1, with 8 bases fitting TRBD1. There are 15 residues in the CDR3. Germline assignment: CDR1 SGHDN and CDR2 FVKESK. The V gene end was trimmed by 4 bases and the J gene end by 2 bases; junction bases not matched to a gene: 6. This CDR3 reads CASSPRTGPNTEAFF. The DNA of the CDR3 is TGTGCCAGCAGCCCGAGGACAGGGCCTAACACTGAAGCTTTCTTT.

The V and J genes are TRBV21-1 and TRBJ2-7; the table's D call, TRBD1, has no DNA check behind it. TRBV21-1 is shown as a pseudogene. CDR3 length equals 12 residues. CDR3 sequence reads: CASSDRGHEQYF. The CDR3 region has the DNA TGTGCCAGCAGCGACAGGGGCCACGAGCAGTACTTC.

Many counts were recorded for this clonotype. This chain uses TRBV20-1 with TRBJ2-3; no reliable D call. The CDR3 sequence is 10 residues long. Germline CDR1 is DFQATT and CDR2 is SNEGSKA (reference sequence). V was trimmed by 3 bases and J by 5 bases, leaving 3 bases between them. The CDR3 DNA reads TGCAGTGCTAGCTTAGATACGCAGTATTTT. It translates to CSASLDTQYF.

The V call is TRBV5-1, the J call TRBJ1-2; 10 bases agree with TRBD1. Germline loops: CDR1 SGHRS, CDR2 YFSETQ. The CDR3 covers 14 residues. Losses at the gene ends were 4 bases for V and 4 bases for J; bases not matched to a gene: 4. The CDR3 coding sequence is TGCGCCAGCAGCCCGGGACAGGGGATCTATGGCTACACCTTC. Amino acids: CASSPGQGIYGYTF.

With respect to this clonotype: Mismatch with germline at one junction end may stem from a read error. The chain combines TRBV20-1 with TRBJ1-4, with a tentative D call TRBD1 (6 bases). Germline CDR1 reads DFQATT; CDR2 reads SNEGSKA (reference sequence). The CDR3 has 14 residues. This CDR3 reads CSARGTVENEKLVF. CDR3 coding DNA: TGCAGTGCTAGAGGGACAGTCGAGAATGAAAAACTGGTTTTT.

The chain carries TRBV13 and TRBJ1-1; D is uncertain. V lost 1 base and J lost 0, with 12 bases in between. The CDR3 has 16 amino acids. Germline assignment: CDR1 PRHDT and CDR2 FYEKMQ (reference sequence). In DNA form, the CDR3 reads TGTGCCAGCAGCTTAGAATCAAGGGTGATGAACACTGAAGCTTTCTTT. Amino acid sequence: CASSLESRVMNTEAFF. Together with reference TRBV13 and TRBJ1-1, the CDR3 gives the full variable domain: AAGVIQSPRHLIKEKRETATLKCYPIPRHDTVYWYQQGPGQDPQFLISFYEKMQSDKGSIPDRFSAQQFSDYHSELNMSSLELGDSALYFCASSLESRVMNTEAFFGQGTRLTVV.

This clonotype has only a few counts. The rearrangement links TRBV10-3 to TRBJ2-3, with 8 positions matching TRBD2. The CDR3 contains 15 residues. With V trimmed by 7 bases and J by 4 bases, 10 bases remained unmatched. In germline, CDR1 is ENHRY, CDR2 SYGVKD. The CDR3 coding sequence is TGTGCCATCATGTCGCGTAGCGGGGTGCCAGATACGCAGTATTTT. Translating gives CAIMSRSGVPDTQYF.

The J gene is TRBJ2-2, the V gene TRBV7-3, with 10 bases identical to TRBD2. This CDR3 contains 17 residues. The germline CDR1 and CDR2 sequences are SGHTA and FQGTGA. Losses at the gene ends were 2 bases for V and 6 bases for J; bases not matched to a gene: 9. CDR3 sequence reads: CASSLVPSGGAAGELFF. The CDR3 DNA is TGTGCCAGCAGCTTAGTCCCGAGCGGGGGGGCCGCCGGGGAGCTGTTTTTT.

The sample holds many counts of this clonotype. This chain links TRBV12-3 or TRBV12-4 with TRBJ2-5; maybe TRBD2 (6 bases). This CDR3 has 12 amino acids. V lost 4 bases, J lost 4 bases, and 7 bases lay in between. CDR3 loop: CASSWRAETQYF. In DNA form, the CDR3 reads TGTGCCAGCAGTTGGAGGGCAGAGACCCAGTACTTC.

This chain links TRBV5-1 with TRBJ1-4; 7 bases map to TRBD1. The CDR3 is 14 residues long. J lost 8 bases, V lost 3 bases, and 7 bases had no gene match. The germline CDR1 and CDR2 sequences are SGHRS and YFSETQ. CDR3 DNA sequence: TGCGCCAGCAGCTCGGGACAGCCTGGGGAAAAACTGTTTTTT. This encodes CASSSGQPGEKLFF. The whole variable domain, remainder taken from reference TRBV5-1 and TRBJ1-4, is KAGVTQTPRYLIKTRGQQVTLSCSPISGHRSVSWYQQTPGQGLQFLFEYFSETQRNKGNFPGRFSGRQFSNSRSEMNVSTLELGDSALYLCASSSGQPGEKLFFGSGTQLSVL.

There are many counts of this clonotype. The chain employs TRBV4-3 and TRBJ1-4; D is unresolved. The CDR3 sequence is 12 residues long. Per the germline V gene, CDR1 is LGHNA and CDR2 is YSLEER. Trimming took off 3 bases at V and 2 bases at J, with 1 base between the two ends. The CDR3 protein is CASSQTNEKLFF. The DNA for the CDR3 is TGCGCCAGCAGCCAGACTAATGAAAAACTGTTTTTT.

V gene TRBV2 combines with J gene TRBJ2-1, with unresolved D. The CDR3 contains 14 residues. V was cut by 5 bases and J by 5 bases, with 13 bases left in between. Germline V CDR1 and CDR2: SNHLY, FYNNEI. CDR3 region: CASSSADPDNEQFF. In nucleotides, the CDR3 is TGTGCCAGCAGTTCGGCCGACCCGGACAATGAGCAGTTCTTC.

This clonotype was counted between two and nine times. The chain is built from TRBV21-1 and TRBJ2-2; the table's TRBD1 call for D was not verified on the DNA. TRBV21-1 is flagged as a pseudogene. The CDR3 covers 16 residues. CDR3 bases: TGTGCCAGCAGCGACCCCGGGACACCGAACACCGGGGAGCTGTTTTTT. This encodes CASSDPGTPNTGELFF.

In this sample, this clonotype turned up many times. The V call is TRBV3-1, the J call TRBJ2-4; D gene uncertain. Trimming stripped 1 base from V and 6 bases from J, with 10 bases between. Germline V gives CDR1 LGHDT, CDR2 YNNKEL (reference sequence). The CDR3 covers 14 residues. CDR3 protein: CASSQARTPNIQYF. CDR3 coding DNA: TGTGCCAGCAGCCAAGCCCGGACCCCAAACATTCAGTACTTC.

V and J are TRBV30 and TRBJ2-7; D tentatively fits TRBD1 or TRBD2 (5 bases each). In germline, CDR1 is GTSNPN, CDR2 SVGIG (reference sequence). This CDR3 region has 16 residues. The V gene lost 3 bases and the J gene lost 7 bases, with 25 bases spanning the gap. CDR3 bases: TGTGCCTGGAGCGCACGAAGGGGACCTGGGGTGGGGGAGCAGTACTTC. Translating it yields CAWSARRGPGVGEQYF.

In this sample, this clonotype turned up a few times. CDR3 region: CASSYPWRPHSDTYEQYF. CDR3 in DNA: TGTGCCAGCAGTTACCCCTGGAGGCCCCATTCAGACACCTACGAGCAGTACTTC. The chain employs TRBV6-5 and TRBJ2-7; D perhaps matches TRBD2 (5 bases). CDR1 and CDR2 from the germline V gene are MNHEY and SVGAGI. V lost 2 bases to trimming and J lost 2 bases, with 22 bases between them. The CDR3 is made up of 18 amino acids.

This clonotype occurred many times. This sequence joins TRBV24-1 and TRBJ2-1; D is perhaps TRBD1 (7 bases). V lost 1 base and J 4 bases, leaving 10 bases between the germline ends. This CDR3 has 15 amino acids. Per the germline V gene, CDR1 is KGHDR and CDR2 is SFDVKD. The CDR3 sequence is CATSDFRGDYNEQFF. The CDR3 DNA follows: TGTGCCACCAGTGATTTCAGGGGGGATTACAATGAGCAGTTCTTC.

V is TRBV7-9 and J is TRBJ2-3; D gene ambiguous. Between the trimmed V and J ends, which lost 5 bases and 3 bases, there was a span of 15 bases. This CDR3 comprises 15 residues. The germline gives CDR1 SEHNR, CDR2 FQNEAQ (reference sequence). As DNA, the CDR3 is TGTGCCAGCAGCCGAGATAGGCCCGGGACAGATACGCAGTATTTT. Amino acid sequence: CASSRDRPGTDTQYF.

CDR3: CASSADRGPGTGELFF. CDR3 DNA sequence: TGTGCCAGCAGTGCAGACAGGGGGCCCGGCACCGGGGAGCTGTTTTTT. This chain uses TRBV6-1 with TRBJ2-2, with 10 nucleotides matching TRBD1. The V and J ends lost 4 bases and 4 bases, in that order; junction bases with no gene match: 6. CDR3 length: 16 amino acids. The germline gives CDR1 MNHNS, CDR2 SASEGT.

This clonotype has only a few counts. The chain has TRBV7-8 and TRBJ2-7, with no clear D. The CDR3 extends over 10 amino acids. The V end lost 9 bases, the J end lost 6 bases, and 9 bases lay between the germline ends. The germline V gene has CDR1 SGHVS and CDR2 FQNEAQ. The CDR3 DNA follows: TGTGCCAGTTCGGACCGCGAGCAGTACTTC. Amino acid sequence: CASSDREQYF. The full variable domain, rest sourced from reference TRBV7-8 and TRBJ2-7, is GAGVSQSPRYKVAKRGQDVALRCDPISGHVSLFWYQQALGQGPEFLTYFQNEAQLDKSGLPSDRFFAERPEGSVSTLKIQRTQQEDSAVYLCASSDREQYFGPGTRLTVT.

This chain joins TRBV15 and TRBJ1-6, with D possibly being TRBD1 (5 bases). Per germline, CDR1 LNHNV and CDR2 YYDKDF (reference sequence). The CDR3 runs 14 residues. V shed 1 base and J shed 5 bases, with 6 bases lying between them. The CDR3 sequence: CATSRGGNNSPLHF. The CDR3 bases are TGTGCCACCAGCAGAGGGGGCAATAATTCACCCCTCCACTTT.

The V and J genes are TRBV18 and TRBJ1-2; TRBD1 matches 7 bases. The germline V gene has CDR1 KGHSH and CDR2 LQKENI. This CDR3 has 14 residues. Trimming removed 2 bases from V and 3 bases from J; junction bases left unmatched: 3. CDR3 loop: CASSPDQGDYGYTF. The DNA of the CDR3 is TGTGCCAGCTCACCAGATCAGGGGGACTATGGCTACACCTTC.

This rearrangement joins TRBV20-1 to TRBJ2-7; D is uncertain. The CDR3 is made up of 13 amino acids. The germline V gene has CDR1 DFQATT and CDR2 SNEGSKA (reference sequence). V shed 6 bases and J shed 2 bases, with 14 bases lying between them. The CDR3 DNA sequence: TGCAGTGCCCCGACGTACGGAACCTACGAGCAGTACTTC. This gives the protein CSAPTYGTYEQYF.

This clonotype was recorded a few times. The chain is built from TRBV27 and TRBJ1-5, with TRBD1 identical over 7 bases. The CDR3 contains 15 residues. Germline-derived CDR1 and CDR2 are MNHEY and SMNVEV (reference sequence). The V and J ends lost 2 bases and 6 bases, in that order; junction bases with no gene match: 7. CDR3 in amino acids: CASSLQGEFIQPQHF. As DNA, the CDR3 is TGTGCCAGCAGTTTACAGGGGGAATTCATTCAGCCCCAGCATTTT.

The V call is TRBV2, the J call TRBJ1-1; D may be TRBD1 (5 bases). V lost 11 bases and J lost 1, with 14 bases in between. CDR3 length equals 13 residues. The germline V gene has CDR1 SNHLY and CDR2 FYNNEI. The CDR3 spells CAWRGSTNTEAFF. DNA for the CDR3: TGTGCCTGGAGGGGCAGCACGAACACTGAAGCTTTCTTT.

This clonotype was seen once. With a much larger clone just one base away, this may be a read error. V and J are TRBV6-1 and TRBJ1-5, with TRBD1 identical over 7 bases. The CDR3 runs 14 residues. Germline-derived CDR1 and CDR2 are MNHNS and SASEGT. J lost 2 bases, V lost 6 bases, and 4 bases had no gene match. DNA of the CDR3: TGTGCCAGCAGGCCCACAGGGGGCAATCAGCCCCAGCATTTT. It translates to CASRPTGGNQPQHF.

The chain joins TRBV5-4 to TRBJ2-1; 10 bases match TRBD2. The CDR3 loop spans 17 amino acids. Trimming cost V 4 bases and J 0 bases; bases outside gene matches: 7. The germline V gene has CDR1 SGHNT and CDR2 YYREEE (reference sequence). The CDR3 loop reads CASSHGAGGSSYNEQFF. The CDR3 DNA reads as TGTGCCAGCAGCCACGGAGCGGGAGGGAGCTCCTACAATGAGCAGTTCTTC.

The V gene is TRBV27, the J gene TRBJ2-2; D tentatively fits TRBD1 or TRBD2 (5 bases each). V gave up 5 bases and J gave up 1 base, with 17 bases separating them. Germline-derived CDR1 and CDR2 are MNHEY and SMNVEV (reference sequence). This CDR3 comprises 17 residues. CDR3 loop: CASSPRDLVGNTGELFF. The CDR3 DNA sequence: TGTGCCAGCAGTCCTAGGGACCTCGTGGGGAACACCGGGGAGCTGTTTTTT.